This T cell receptor beta chain appears in the sequencing data of a study of shared clonotypes between healthy human individuals. Trimming shortened V by 5 bases and J by 4 bases, and 9 bases separated the two germline ends. CDR1 is MDHEN, CDR2 SYDVKM, per germline. This CDR3 is 14 amino acids long. Concerning this clone itself: What it binds is not known.

An even split of each subset's genomic DNA across several immunoSEQ plates was performed. Some clones are missing from TCRdb's copy, which holds only in-frame ones; the method was immunoSEQ multiplex PCR. This sample carries about 2.5 million clones, around 92% of them seen once, and the ten largest clones take 0.37%. Study results and caveats: Four donors shared approximately 5% of their naive CD4 clonotypes.

The TCR was taken from a man between 18 and 29 years old in good health. Some clones in this sample may be carry-over from other donors' samples. V is TRBV28 and J is TRBJ2-6; D not resolved. The sequenced sample consisted of naive CD4+ T cells from PBMCs. As for subset: CD45RA+ positively selected. The CDR3: CASSIHPGANVLTF. The DNA of the CDR3 is TGTGCCAGCAGTATACACCCAGGGGCCAACGTCCTGACTTTC.